The clone carrying this TCR beta chain has more than one count but fewer than ten. This specimen comes from a study of shared clonotypes between healthy human individuals. Assay: immunoSEQ multiplex PCR; the TCRdb copy retains only in-frame clones and omits some. The repertoire holds fewer than 400,000 clones, with approximately 74% as singletons. The clonotype was recovered from a man aged 25 to 45 in good health. The sample was memory CD4+ T cells sorted from blood. Subset indicated: CD45RA-negative fraction.

The CDR3 DNA reads as TGTGCCAGTAAGGCGGGGGTCCCTCCCGGTGGTCAGCCCCAGCATTTT. Amino acid sequence: CASKAGVPPGGQPQHF. The chain links TRBV19 to TRBJ1-5; D is possibly TRBD1 (5 bases). Trimming removed 7 bases from V and 6 bases from J, with 22 bases in between. Per the germline V gene, CDR1 is LNHDA and CDR2 is SQIVND (reference sequence). The CDR3 contains 16 residues.